This T cell receptor (beta chain) was recovered during a study of cytomegalovirus exposure and HLA in healthy donors. The PCR made use of 60 Vbeta and 13 Jbeta primers. Profiling relied on immunoSEQ multiplex PCR, and the TCRdb table lists in-frame clones only, not all of them. The sample carries some 140,000 clones, approximately 80% recorded once. The clonotype was recovered from a man aged 30 to 45 in good health and CMV-seronegative. The source material was PBMCs.

DNA of the CDR3: TGTGCCAGCAGCGCATGGGGAGAGGGCAATCAGCCCCAGCATTTT. Its translation is CASSAWGEGNQPQHF. The V call is TRBV27, the J call TRBJ1-5; the D is unclear. This CDR3 region has 15 residues. Germline-derived CDR1 and CDR2 are MNHEY and SMNVEV (reference sequence). Trimming shortened V by 6 bases and J by 2 bases, and 14 bases separated the two germline ends.